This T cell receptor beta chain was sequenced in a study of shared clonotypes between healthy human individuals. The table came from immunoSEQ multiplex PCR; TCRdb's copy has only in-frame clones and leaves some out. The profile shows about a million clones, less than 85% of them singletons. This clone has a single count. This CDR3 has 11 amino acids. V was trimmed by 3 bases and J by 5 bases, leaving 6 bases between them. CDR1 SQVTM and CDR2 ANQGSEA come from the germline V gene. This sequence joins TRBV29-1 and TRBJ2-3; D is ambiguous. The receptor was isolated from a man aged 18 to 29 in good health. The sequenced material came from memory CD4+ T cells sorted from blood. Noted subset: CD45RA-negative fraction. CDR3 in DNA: TGCAGCGTTGAGTTCCAAGATACGCAGTATTTT. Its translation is CSVEFQDTQYF.